Each of the 8 T cell receptor beta chains below was sequenced from the same sample in a study of OX40 agonist ivuxolimab in advanced cancers. Sequencing used immunoSEQ multiplex PCR; TCRdb keeps in-frame clones, though not all of them. The profile covers tens of thousands of clones, with over 75% appearing a single time and 25% taken by the ten largest. This sample comprised CD4+ or CD8+ T cells sorted from blood, obtained in a trial of the OX40 agonist ivuxolimab. These receptors came from an adult with an advanced solid tumor such as melanoma, head and neck, liver or kidney cancer.

The chain recombines TRBV5-1 with TRBJ2-5; D uncertain. The V gene lost 2 bases and the J gene lost 1 base, with 18 bases spanning the gap. CDR3 length equals 17 residues. Germline CDR1 is SGHRS and CDR2 is YFSETQ. For the CDR3, the DNA is TGCGCCAGCAGCTTAACACCCGGCCGGCCACTCCAAGAGACCCAGTACTTC. The encoded protein is CASSLTPGRPLQETQYF.

V gene TRBV19 combines with J gene TRBJ2-7, with unresolved D. This CDR3 has 14 residues. V lost 4 bases and J lost 6, with 16 bases in between. CDR1 and CDR2 from the germline V gene are LNHDA and SQIVND (reference sequence). CDR3 sequence (DNA): TGTGCCAGTAGTAAGTCTTGGACCGACCCCGAGCAGTACTTC. It codes for CASSKSWTDPEQYF.

The chain recombines TRBV11-2 with TRBJ2-3; D uncertain. V was clipped by 0 bases and J by 5 bases, with 12 bases between them. This CDR3 has 15 amino acids. The germline gives CDR1 SGHAT, CDR2 FQNNGV. CDR3 sequence (DNA): TGTGCCAGCAGCTTAGAAGCCCGCGGCCTAGATACGCAGTATTTT. Protein product: CASSLEARGLDTQYF.

The chain joins TRBV28 to TRBJ2-7; 7 bases align to TRBD1. CDR3 size: 14 residues. Germline CDR1 and CDR2: MDHEN and SYDVKM. The J segment lost 2 bases and the V segment lost 6 bases, leaving 7 bases of the junction unmatched. The CDR3 spells CASRRDSQTYEQYF. CDR3 in DNA: TGTGCCAGCAGACGGGACAGTCAAACCTACGAGCAGTACTTC.

As regards this clone: One end of the junction varies from germline; a read error may be responsible. The chain carries TRBV7-7 and TRBJ2-3, with 10 bases that match TRBD1. The CDR3 runs 15 residues. Germline CDR1 is SSHAT and CDR2 is FNYEAQ (reference sequence). Written as DNA, the CDR3 is TGTGCTAGCAGCGCCGGGACAGGGGACCCAGATACGCAGTATTTT. It yields the protein CASSAGTGDPDTQYF.

The gene calls are TRBV27 and TRBJ2-7, with TRBD1 identical over 7 bases. This CDR3 has 18 amino acids. Germline values: CDR1 MNHEY, CDR2 SMNVEV (reference sequence). V lost 3 bases to trimming and J lost 2 bases; unmatched junction nucleotides: 16. The CDR3 region has the DNA TGTGCCAGCAGTTTCTCTTTTGAATCCGGGACAGCAACCTACGAGCAGTACTTC. Amino acid sequence: CASSFSFESGTATYEQYF.

The chain carries TRBV7-6 and TRBJ2-7, with 8 bases aligning to TRBD2. CDR3 size: 11 residues. V dropped 3 bases and J dropped 12; count of bases not matched to a gene: 4. Germline CDR1 and CDR2: SGHVS and FNYEAQ. CDR3 in amino acids: CASSFGLALYF. The DNA of the CDR3 is TGTGCCAGCAGCTTCGGACTAGCTCTGTACTTC.

The chain couples TRBV11-2 to TRBJ2-2; D unclear. V dropped 3 bases and J dropped 3 bases, with 8 bases sitting between them. Germline CDR1 reads SGHAT; CDR2 reads FQNNGV. This CDR3 has 14 residues. CDR3 in amino acids: CASSFDSYTGELFF. The DNA for the CDR3 is TGTGCCAGCAGCTTTGACTCCTACACCGGGGAGCTGTTTTTT.